These 30 T cell receptor beta chains were all obtained from the same sample, sequenced in a study of technical replicates of blood from a handful of donors. Produced via immunoSEQ multiplex PCR; TCRdb's table is partial and in-frame only. The sample shows 65,000 to 90,000 clones, 93% of them seen only once. Material: T cells isolated from PBMCs. The receptors come from a human donor in good health.

The chain carries TRBV19 and TRBJ2-1; TRBD1 aligns across 9 bases. J lost 7 bases, V lost 6 bases, and 13 bases had no gene match. The CDR3 loop spans 16 amino acids. Germline loops: CDR1 LNHDA, CDR2 SQIVND (reference sequence). CDR3 nucleotide sequence: TGTGCCAGTAGCAGACTAACAGGGGGCTGGGGAAATGAGCAGTTCTTC. Translation gives CASSRLTGGWGNEQFF. The whole variable domain, remainder taken from reference TRBV19 and TRBJ2-1, is DGGITQSPKYLFRKEGQNVTLSCEQNLNHDAMYWYRQDPGQGLRLIYYSQIVNDFQKGDIAEGYSVSREKKESFPLTVTSAQKNPTAFYLCASSRLTGGWGNEQFFGPGTRLTVL.

This chain links TRBV6-1 with TRBJ1-4, with D perhaps matching TRBD1 (6 bases). The germline V gene encodes CDR1 MNHNS and CDR2 SASEGT. The CDR3 extends over 16 amino acids. Trimming stripped 2 bases from V and 5 bases from J, with 15 bases between. The CDR3 loop reads CASSEIFGQRNEKLFF. The CDR3, as DNA: TGTGCCAGCAGTGAAATATTCGGACAGCGGAATGAAAAACTGTTTTTT.

V is TRBV28 and J is TRBJ2-6; D is undetermined. Germline CDR1 is MDHEN and CDR2 is SYDVKM. V lost 7 bases to trimming and J lost 0 bases, with 7 bases between them. The CDR3 covers 14 residues. The CDR3 here is CASKSNSGANVLTF. CDR3 DNA sequence: TGTGCCAGCAAAAGCAACTCTGGGGCCAACGTCCTGACTTTC.

A note on this clone: A clone one base away is much larger, so this may be a read error. The chain couples TRBV6-1 to TRBJ2-1, with D maybe TRBD2 (6 bases). Germline V lookup: CDR1 MNHNS, CDR2 SASEGT. This CDR3 has 14 amino acids. CDR3 DNA: TGTGTCAGTTCCCAGATGAGGCGGGGCAATGAGCAGTTCTTC. This codes for CVSSQMRRGNEQFF.

The chain is built from TRBV21-1 and TRBJ1-1; the table's D call TRBD1 went unverified against the DNA. TRBV21-1 is assigned pseudogene status. CDR3 length: 16 residues. The CDR3 DNA sequence: TGTGCCAGCAGCAAAGCGTCGGACAGGTCTAACACTGAAGCTTTCTTT. Translation: CASSKASDRSNTEAFF.

The chain carries TRBV7-9 and TRBJ1-1, with 9 bases lining up with TRBD1. CDR3 size: 18 residues. Germline CDR1 reads SEHNR; CDR2 reads FQNEAQ (reference sequence). Unmatched junction bases numbered 12, after V lost 3 bases and J lost 1 base. The CDR3 is CASSFGRGWTGANTEAFF. Here the CDR3 DNA reads TGTGCCAGCAGCTTCGGTCGTGGGTGGACAGGGGCGAACACTGAAGCTTTCTTT.

V usage is TRBV11-3 and J usage is TRBJ2-5; D is perhaps TRBD1 (8 bases). V shed 3 bases and J shed 1 base, with 24 bases lying between them. This CDR3 is built from 19 residues. Germline V gene data show CDR1 as SGHNT and CDR2 as YENEEA. In nucleotides, the CDR3 is TGTGCCAGCAGCTTGATAAGTTTCGGGAGGACAGGGACCCAAGAGACCCAGTACTTC. This encodes CASSLISFGRTGTQETQYF.

This clone showed up just a few times. This chain links TRBV19 with TRBJ1-2; tentatively, D is TRBD1 (5 bases). The germline gives CDR1 LNHDA, CDR2 SQIVND (reference sequence). Trimming left V 7 bases short and J 2 bases short, with 11 bases between. The CDR3 extends over 13 amino acids. CDR3 protein: CASTPGKNYGYTF. CDR3 nucleotides: TGTGCCAGTACCCCAGGGAAAAACTATGGCTACACCTTC.

This chain uses TRBV5-1 with TRBJ2-7; tentative D call: TRBD1 (5 bases). The CDR3 totals 15 residues. V lost 5 bases to trimming and J lost 2 bases, with 17 bases between them. Germline assignment: CDR1 SGHRS and CDR2 YFSETQ. For the CDR3, the DNA is TGCGCCAGCAGTGTTACAGGTGGGCTCGCCTACGAGCAGTACTTC. Translating gives CASSVTGGLAYEQYF. Full variable domain (remainder filled in from reference TRBV5-1 and TRBJ2-7): KAGVTQTPRYLIKTRGQQVTLSCSPISGHRSVSWYQQTPGQGLQFLFEYFSETQRNKGNFPGRFSGRQFSNSRSEMNVSTLELGDSALYLCASSVTGGLAYEQYFGPGTRLTVT.

This sequence joins TRBV27 and TRBJ2-1; D uncertain. The CDR3 spans 13 residues. Germline assignment: CDR1 MNHEY and CDR2 SMNVEV (reference sequence). V lost 2 bases and J lost 3, with 5 bases in between. The CDR3 reads CASSLAGYNEQFF. The DNA for the CDR3 is TGTGCCAGCAGTTTAGCAGGCTACAATGAGCAGTTCTTC.

The sample holds one count of this clone. Here the CDR3 reads CASSQNTVLGGEKLFF. In DNA form, the CDR3 reads TGCGCCAGCAGCCAGAATACGGTCCTAGGCGGTGAAAAACTGTTTTTT. V is TRBV5-1 and J is TRBJ1-4, with unresolved D. The CDR3 totals 16 residues. The V end lost 4 bases, the J end lost 7 bases, and 20 bases lay between the germline ends. Germline V lookup: CDR1 SGHRS, CDR2 YFSETQ.

This clone was picked up one time. This rearrangement joins TRBV6-5 to TRBJ1-1, with D possibly matching TRBD1 (6 bases). The CDR3 sequence is 16 residues long. With 0 bases removed from V and 3 bases from J, the gap between germline ends came to 14 bases. Looked up from germline, CDR1 is MNHEY and CDR2 is SVGAGI. CDR3 residues: CASSYSHRAHDTEAFF. CDR3 coding DNA: TGTGCCAGCAGTTACTCCCACAGGGCTCACGACACTGAAGCTTTCTTT.

This chain connects TRBV4-1 to TRBJ2-7; 7 positions agree with TRBD1. CDR1 is MGHRA, CDR2 YSYEKL, per germline. The CDR3 is made up of 16 amino acids. Losses at the gene ends were 3 bases for V and 2 bases for J; bases not matched to a gene: 10. CDR3 sequence (DNA): TGCGCCAGCAGCCACGTTATTGACAGGGCCCCCTACGAGCAGTACTTC. Amino acids: CASSHVIDRAPYEQYF.

This chain connects TRBV7-9 to TRBJ1-1; 8 bases map to TRBD1. V was clipped by 5 bases and J by 3 bases; unmatched bases: 5. The CDR3 loop spans 14 amino acids. Germline V CDR1 and CDR2: SEHNR, FQNEAQ (reference sequence). This chain's CDR3 is CASSHTGGDTEAFF. The CDR3 nucleotides are TGTGCCAGCAGCCATACAGGGGGAGACACTGAAGCTTTCTTT.

The rearrangement joins TRBV2 to TRBJ1-5, with 7 bases that match TRBD1. Germline CDR1 reads SNHLY; CDR2 reads FYNNEI. The CDR3 spans 13 residues. With V trimmed by 8 bases and J by 4 bases, 5 bases remained unmatched. The CDR3 DNA sequence: TGTGCCAGCGGCCGGGACAGAAATCAGCCCCAGCATTTT. It specifies CASGRDRNQPQHF.

This sequence joins TRBV19 and TRBJ2-1; D is unclear. V gave up 1 base and J gave up 4 bases, with 11 bases separating them. The germline V gene encodes CDR1 LNHDA and CDR2 SQIVND (reference sequence). The CDR3 is 15 residues long. Here the CDR3 DNA reads TGTGCCAGTAGTATAGGGGCAGAAATATACAATGAGCAGTTCTTC. Protein sequence: CASSIGAEIYNEQFF.

This clone appeared once. The V gene is TRBV30, the J gene TRBJ1-4; unclear D gene. V lost 1 base and J 8 bases, leaving 5 bases between the germline ends. CDR3 size: 11 residues. The germline CDR1 and CDR2 sequences are GTSNPN and SVGIG (reference sequence). The CDR3 region is CAWSAGEKLFF. CDR3 bases: TGTGCCTGGAGTGCCGGGGAAAAACTGTTTTTT.

This chain links TRBV27 with TRBJ2-7; D gene unclear. The CDR3 length is 14 residues. From germline, CDR1 is MNHEY and CDR2 SMNVEV (reference sequence). Between the trimmed V and J ends, which lost 2 bases and 6 bases, there was a span of 14 bases. In DNA form, the CDR3 reads TGTGCCAGCAGTTTAATAGAGGCGAGTAGCGAGCAGTACTTC. It encodes CASSLIEASSEQYF.

CDR3 residues: CASRGEVGTGSYEQYF. The CDR3 DNA is TGTGCCAGCAGGGGGGAGGTGGGGACAGGTTCCTACGAGCAGTACTTC. The chain joins TRBV28 to TRBJ2-7; TRBD1 matches 8 bases. In germline, CDR1 is MDHEN, CDR2 SYDVKM. With V trimmed by 6 bases and J by 1 base, 11 bases remained unmatched. The CDR3 loop spans 16 amino acids.

The gene calls are TRBV5-1 and TRBJ1-1; 7 bases are a match to TRBD1. After removal of 1 base from V and 5 bases from J, the junction contained 2 bases not matched to a gene. The V gene's germline CDR1 is SGHRS and CDR2 YFSETQ. This CDR3 region has 13 residues. The CDR3 nucleotides are TGCGCCAGCAGCTTGACAGGGGTAACTGAAGCTTTCTTT. This sequence encodes CASSLTGVTEAFF.

The chain is built from TRBV5-1 and TRBJ1-2; 10 positions agree with TRBD1. V gave up 3 bases and J gave up 4 bases; unmatched junction bases: 3. The germline V gene encodes CDR1 SGHRS and CDR2 YFSETQ. The CDR3 has 14 amino acids. CDR3 bases: TGCGCCAGCAGCTGGGACAGGGGTAGCTATGGCTACACCTTC. Its protein is CASSWDRGSYGYTF.

The chain employs TRBV11-2 and TRBJ1-4, with D tentatively TRBD1 (5 bases). The germline V gene has CDR1 SGHAT and CDR2 FQNNGV. The CDR3 spans 15 residues. Trimming removed 6 bases at V and 5 bases at J, with 16 bases between. In DNA form, the CDR3 reads TGTGCCAGCAGTCCGAGAATGGGGGGAAATGAAAAACTGTTTTTT. This gives the protein CASSPRMGGNEKLFF.

This chain connects TRBV7-9 to TRBJ1-1, with a tentative D call TRBD1 (5 bases). Trimming left V 0 bases short and J 4 bases short, with 12 bases between. This CDR3 comprises 15 residues. CDR1 and CDR2 (germline): SEHNR, FQNEAQ (reference sequence). CDR3 amino acids: CASSLARQGRTEAFF. The CDR3 DNA reads as TGTGCCAGCAGCTTAGCGCGCCAGGGCCGCACTGAAGCTTTCTTT.

In the case of this clone: This sample also contains other DNA sequences that code for the same CDR3. The gene calls are TRBV7-9 and TRBJ2-1; perhaps TRBD2 as D (6 bases). Germline-derived CDR1 and CDR2 are SEHNR and FQNEAQ (reference sequence). V was trimmed by 4 bases and J by 3 bases, leaving 13 bases between them. This CDR3 spans 15 amino acids. The chain's CDR3 is CASSSGTGVYNEQFF. The CDR3 bases are TGTGCCAGCAGCTCAGGGACTGGGGTCTACAATGAGCAGTTCTTC.

This chain joins TRBV10-2 and TRBJ2-1, with 7 bases that match TRBD1. This CDR3 contains 11 residues. V was clipped by 5 bases and J by 16 bases; unmatched bases: 8. Germline CDR1 is WSHSY and CDR2 is SAAADI. CDR3 sequence: CASSSDRVNFF. Here the CDR3 DNA reads TGCGCCAGCAGTTCCGACAGGGTTAATTTCTTC.

This clone was seen just once. This sequence joins TRBV27 and TRBJ2-7; 7 bases line up with TRBD2. From germline, CDR1 is MNHEY and CDR2 SMNVEV (reference sequence). Germline trimming cut 3 bases from V and 0 bases from J; bases unmatched to any gene: 8. This CDR3 region has 16 residues. In DNA, the CDR3 is TGTGCCAGCAGTTTTGGGGGGGTTGGGAGCTCCTACGAGCAGTACTTC. Translation: CASSFGGVGSSYEQYF.

The chain couples TRBV7-6 to TRBJ2-1; 10 nucleotides agree with TRBD2. The J segment lost 7 bases and the V segment lost 5 bases, leaving 11 bases of the junction unmatched. Germline loops: CDR1 SGHVS, CDR2 FNYEAQ. The length of the CDR3 is 16 residues. DNA of the CDR3: TGTGCCAGCAGCCCCCATCAAGGACTAGCGGAAAATGAGCAGTTCTTC. Translating gives CASSPHQGLAENEQFF.

This sequence joins TRBV5-1 and TRBJ2-1; TRBD2 aligns across 9 bases. CDR3 length equals 16 residues. The germline CDR1 and CDR2 sequences are SGHRS and YFSETQ. J was trimmed by 8 bases and V by 3 bases; bases with no gene match: 12. CDR3 protein: CASSSRGLAGIYEQFF. The DNA of the CDR3 is TGCGCCAGCAGCTCAAGGGGGCTAGCGGGAATCTATGAGCAGTTCTTC.

The J gene is TRBJ2-7, the V gene TRBV6-5; TRBD2 is a possible D gene (5 bases). The CDR3 loop spans 16 amino acids. Trimming cost V 0 bases and J 2 bases, with 14 bases left between them. From germline, CDR1 is MNHEY and CDR2 SVGAGI. CDR3 amino acids: CASSYSTLVGAYEQYF. CDR3 nucleotides: TGTGCCAGCAGTTACTCGACGCTAGTCGGGGCCTACGAGCAGTACTTC.

The chain joins TRBV27 to TRBJ2-1; 10 positions agree with TRBD2. CDR1 and CDR2 from the germline V gene are MNHEY and SMNVEV (reference sequence). The CDR3 runs to 16 residues. Trimming cost V 5 bases and J 6 bases; bases outside gene matches: 10. The CDR3 DNA is TGTGCCAGCAGTCCCGAAGCGGGAGGGCTGGGCAATGAGCAGTTCTTC. Protein sequence: CASSPEAGGLGNEQFF.